This entry lists 25 T cell receptor beta chains sequenced from one sample in a study of blood T cell repertoires in COVID-19. The repertoire was sequenced with immunoSEQ multiplex PCR; TCRdb's copy has only in-frame clones and lacks some. The sample has some 230,000 clones; approximately 84% are singletons. Sequencing input: PBMCs or T cells enriched from blood (not recorded which). These receptors were taken from a man aged 40-50 years who had recovered from COVID-19.

CDR3 residues: CASSANQGAYQPQHF. The DNA of the CDR3 is TGTGCCAGCAGCGCGAACCAGGGGGCGTACCAGCCCCAGCATTTT. The chain has TRBV7-8 and TRBJ1-5; 8 positions match TRBD1. CDR1 and CDR2 (germline): SGHVS, FQNEAQ. There are 15 residues in the CDR3. With 5 bases clipped from V and 7 bases from J, the junction kept 10 bases outside the gene matches.

The genes are TRBV19 and TRBJ2-1; perhaps TRBD2 as D (7 bases). V was pared by 3 bases and J by 4 bases, with 13 bases between. Germline V gives CDR1 LNHDA, CDR2 SQIVND (reference sequence). The CDR3 consists of 15 residues. CDR3 in DNA: TGTGCCAGTAGTATGGGGGCTAGCGGATACAATGAGCAGTTCTTC. This sequence encodes CASSMGASGYNEQFF. Together with reference TRBV19 and TRBJ2-1, the CDR3 gives the full variable domain: DGGITQSPKYLFRKEGQNVTLSCEQNLNHDAMYWYRQDPGQGLRLIYYSQIVNDFQKGDIAEGYSVSREKKESFPLTVTSAQKNPTAFYLCASSMGASGYNEQFFGPGTRLTVL.

The chain uses TRBV4-3 and TRBJ2-2; the match to TRBD1 covers 8 bases. The V gene end was trimmed by 4 bases and the J gene end by 3 bases; junction bases not matched to a gene: 1. The CDR3 extends over 14 amino acids. Germline V lookup: CDR1 LGHNA, CDR2 YSLEER. DNA of the CDR3: TGCGCCAGCAGCCTGGACAGGGACACCGGGGAGCTGTTTTTT. Translating gives CASSLDRDTGELFF.

The chain combines TRBV7-9 with TRBJ1-4, with D unclear. Germline V gene data show CDR1 as SEHNR and CDR2 as FQNEAQ (reference sequence). The CDR3 has 14 residues. V dropped 2 bases and J dropped 5 bases, with 9 bases sitting between them. The CDR3 is CASSLTGLNEKLFF. The CDR3 DNA follows: TGTGCCAGCAGCTTAACGGGGTTAAATGAAAAACTGTTTTTT.

The chain combines TRBV30 with TRBJ2-7; TRBD1 aligns across 7 bases. Germline CDR1 GTSNPN, CDR2 SVGIG (reference sequence). J gave up 2 bases and V 4 bases, and 5 bases lay outside the gene matches. This CDR3 spans 13 amino acids. This chain's CDR3 is CAWKRGQTYEQYF. DNA for the CDR3: TGTGCCTGGAAGAGGGGACAGACCTACGAGCAGTACTTC.

This chain connects TRBV10-3 to TRBJ2-1, with TRBD2 identical over 10 bases. The CDR3 length is 15 residues. Germline V lookup: CDR1 ENHRY, CDR2 SYGVKD. V was clipped by 4 bases and J by 7 bases; unmatched bases: 7. The CDR3 protein is CAISGSASGGNEQFF. CDR3 nucleotide sequence: TGTGCCATCAGTGGTTCCGCTAGCGGGGGTAATGAGCAGTTCTTC.

This chain connects TRBV15 to TRBJ1-1; 9 nucleotides agree with TRBD1. CDR3 length: 18 amino acids. Germline V gene data show CDR1 as LNHNV and CDR2 as YYDKDF (reference sequence). The ends lost 9 bases at V and 3 bases at J; junction bases unmatched: 20. CDR3 in DNA: TGTGCCACGAGAAAACTTTGGACAGGGGCTCCCTGGGACACTGAAGCTTTCTTT. It codes for CATRKLWTGAPWDTEAFF.

This chain uses TRBV7-9 with TRBJ2-1, with 8 bases that match TRBD2. From germline, CDR1 is SEHNR and CDR2 FQNEAQ (reference sequence). The CDR3 is made up of 14 amino acids. V shed 3 bases and J 2 bases; nucleotides not matched to a gene: 0. The CDR3, as DNA: TGTGCCAGCAGCTTCGGGGGGGCCTACAATGAGCAGTTCTTC. As protein: CASSFGGAYNEQFF.

This chain joins TRBV7-2 and TRBJ2-1, with 10 bases lining up with TRBD2. The ends lost 4 bases at V and 8 bases at J; junction bases unmatched: 8. The germline gives CDR1 SGHTA, CDR2 FQGNSA. The length of the CDR3 is 15 residues. Written as DNA, the CDR3 is TGTGCCAGCAGCTCACCGGGACTAGCGTACTATGAGCAGTTCTTC. It codes for CASSSPGLAYYEQFF.

The chain recombines TRBV7-2 with TRBJ2-3, with 8 bases identical to TRBD2. From germline, CDR1 is SGHTA and CDR2 FQGNSA. V shed 3 bases, J shed 9 bases, and the junction held 14 bases outside the gene matches. The CDR3 loop spans 16 amino acids. In DNA form, the CDR3 reads TGTGCCAGCAGCTTGGTAGCGGGGCCCTTCGGTGGGACGCAGTATTTT. This gives the protein CASSLVAGPFGGTQYF.

The CDR3 spells CASSPPYSYEQYF. The CDR3 nucleotides are TGTGCCAGCAGTCCACCCTATTCCTACGAGCAGTACTTC. The chain is built from TRBV6-5 and TRBJ2-7; D is unresolved. The CDR3 spans 13 residues. Germline V gene sequence: CDR1 MNHEY, CDR2 SVGAGI. V was cut by 5 bases and J by 1 base, with 9 bases left in between.

The chain couples TRBV6-5 to TRBJ2-5, with D maybe TRBD1 (6 bases). This CDR3 spans 14 amino acids. Germline V gene sequence: CDR1 MNHEY, CDR2 SVGAGI. V shed 4 bases and J shed 4 bases, with 13 bases lying between them. Here the CDR3 reads CASSSGHPGETQYF. Written as DNA, the CDR3 is TGTGCCAGCAGTTCGGGACACCCGGGAGAGACCCAGTACTTC.

This clone was counted a single time. This chain connects TRBV28 to TRBJ1-4; D unresolved. Looked up from germline, CDR1 is MDHEN and CDR2 is SYDVKM. The V and J ends lost 6 bases and 11 bases respectively, with 13 bases between them. The CDR3 spans 12 residues. CDR3 residues: CASSHTLEKLFF. The DNA for the CDR3 is TGTGCCAGCAGCCACACCCTAGAGAAACTGTTTTTT.

V usage is TRBV15 and J usage is TRBJ1-1; D is possibly TRBD1 (5 bases). The V end lost 3 bases, the J end lost 3 bases, and 11 bases lay between the germline ends. CDR3 length: 14 residues. Germline lookup yields CDR1 LNHNV and CDR2 YYDKDF (reference sequence). CDR3 coding DNA: TGTGCCACCAGCAGCCGACGGGGGGACACTGAAGCTTTCTTT. Amino acids: CATSSRRGDTEAFF.

The chain combines TRBV7-9 with TRBJ2-5; maybe TRBD1 (6 bases). The V gene's germline CDR1 is SEHNR and CDR2 FQNEAQ (reference sequence). The germline V and J ends were trimmed by 5 bases and 4 bases, with 17 bases remaining between them. This CDR3 has 15 amino acids. The CDR3 spells CASSPRDTWGETQYF. CDR3 bases: TGTGCCAGCAGCCCTCGGGACACCTGGGGAGAGACCCAGTACTTC. Complete variable domain (other parts from reference TRBV7-9 and TRBJ2-5): DTGVSQNPRHKITKRGQNVTFRCDPISEHNRLYWYRQTLGQGPEFLTYFQNEAQLEKSRLLSDRFSAERPKGSFSTLEIQRTEQGDSAMYLCASSPRDTWGETQYFGPGTRLLVL.

In its sample, this clone was seen a few times. The J gene is TRBJ1-1, the V gene TRBV27, with TRBD1 as a possible D gene (5 bases). CDR3 length: 14 amino acids. Trimming left V 5 bases short and J 2 bases short, with 12 bases between. Germline V lookup: CDR1 MNHEY, CDR2 SMNVEV (reference sequence). The CDR3 DNA reads TGTGCCAGCAGTCTCAAACAGGTAAACACTGAAGCTTTCTTT. Residues: CASSLKQVNTEAFF.

The chain uses TRBV28 and TRBJ1-5; no reliable D call. V gave up 5 bases and J gave up 2 bases, with 13 bases separating them. The CDR3 consists of 15 residues. The germline V gene encodes CDR1 MDHEN and CDR2 SYDVKM. In nucleotides, the CDR3 is TGTGCCAGCAGTCACCCCTATGGAGGCAATCAGCCCCAGCATTTT. Its translation is CASSHPYGGNQPQHF.

The rearrangement uses TRBV3-1 (or the pseudogene TRBV3-2) and TRBJ1-3; TRBD1 might be the D (5 bases). CDR3 length: 15 amino acids. The ends were cut back, 0 bases at V and 2 bases at J, with 8 bases in the middle. Looked up from germline, CDR1 is LGHDT and CDR2 is YNNKEL (reference sequence). The CDR3 loop reads CASSQESRAGNTIYF. The CDR3 DNA is TGTGCCAGCAGCCAAGAGTCCAGGGCTGGAAACACCATATATTTT.

The CDR3 is CAIRGTGGSNTIYF. CDR3 DNA sequence: TGTGCCATCAGGGGGACAGGGGGTTCGAACACCATATATTTT. The chain carries TRBV10-3 and TRBJ1-3; 11 nucleotides line up with TRBD1. The CDR3 covers 14 residues. Germline lookup yields CDR1 ENHRY and CDR2 SYGVKD. V was clipped by 6 bases and J by 7 bases; unmatched bases: 5.

The V and J genes are TRBV11-2 and TRBJ2-3; no reliable D call. V lost 1 base and J lost 6, with 8 bases in between. The CDR3 runs to 13 residues. CDR1 and CDR2 from the germline V gene are SGHAT and FQNNGV. The CDR3 loop is CASSLGNFDTQYF. CDR3 sequence (DNA): TGTGCCAGCAGCTTAGGCAACTTTGATACGCAGTATTTT.

The chain has TRBV28 and TRBJ1-6; 9 nucleotides align to TRBD1. V dropped 5 bases and J dropped 5; count of bases not matched to a gene: 4. The CDR3 loop spans 15 amino acids. From germline, CDR1 is MDHEN and CDR2 SYDVKM. Here the CDR3 DNA reads TGTGCCAGCAGTAGATGGGACAGGGATAATTCACCCCTCCACTTT. Its translation is CASSRWDRDNSPLHF. Full variable domain (missing parts from reference TRBV28 and TRBJ1-6): DVKVTQSSRYLVKRTGEKVFLECVQDMDHENMFWYRQDPGLGLRLIYFSYDVKMKEKGDIPEGYSVSREKKERFSLILESASTNQTSMYLCASSRWDRDNSPLHFGNGTRLTVT.

This clone was counted many times. This chain uses TRBV6-5 with TRBJ1-2; TRBD1 aligns across 8 bases. The CDR3 spans 15 residues. Germline V gene sequence: CDR1 MNHEY, CDR2 SVGAGI. The V and J ends lost 6 bases and 0 bases, in that order; junction bases with no gene match: 6. The CDR3 region has the DNA TGTGCCAGCAGGAACGGACAGGGAGCTAACTATGGCTACACCTTC. Its protein product is CASRNGQGANYGYTF.

This chain uses TRBV5-1 with TRBJ2-1; 8 bases line up with TRBD2. Germline assignment: CDR1 SGHRS and CDR2 YFSETQ. Unmatched junction bases numbered 4, after V lost 0 bases and J lost 5 bases. The CDR3 covers 15 residues. CDR3 sequence (DNA): TGCGCCAGCAGCTTGGAGCGGGAGCTCGACAATGAGCAGTTCTTC. Its protein product is CASSLERELDNEQFF.

The chain has TRBV2 and TRBJ1-5; no clear D. Germline CDR1 and CDR2: SNHLY and FYNNEI. The CDR3 has 13 residues. Trimming stripped 3 bases from V and 5 bases from J, with 8 bases between. CDR3 sequence reads: CASSEQVYQPQHF. CDR3 in DNA: TGTGCCAGCAGTGAGCAGGTCTATCAGCCCCAGCATTTT. The complete variable domain, with remaining parts taken from reference TRBV2 and TRBJ1-5, reads EPEVTQTPSHQVTQMGQEVILRCVPISNHLYFYWYRQILGQKVEFLVSFYNNEISEKSEIFDDQFSVERPDGSNFTLKIRSTKLEDSAMYFCASSEQVYQPQHFGDGTRLSIL.

The chain carries TRBV2 and TRBJ1-6; no reliable D call. Germline loops: CDR1 SNHLY, CDR2 FYNNEI. V dropped 1 base and J dropped 7 bases, with 11 bases sitting between them. The CDR3 spans 15 residues. CDR3 DNA sequence: TGTGCCAGCAGTGAAGGGCTCCCTGGCAATTCACCCCTCCACTTT. Translated, it gives CASSEGLPGNSPLHF. The full variable domain, its missing parts supplied by reference TRBV2 and TRBJ1-6, is EPEVTQTPSHQVTQMGQEVILRCVPISNHLYFYWYRQILGQKVEFLVSFYNNEISEKSEIFDDQFSVERPDGSNFTLKIRSTKLEDSAMYFCASSEGLPGNSPLHFGNGTRLTVT.